Below are 25 T cell receptor beta chains sequenced from a single sample in a study of blood T cell repertoires in COVID-19. Only in-frame clones appear in the TCRdb table, and some are missing; sequencing was by immunoSEQ multiplex PCR. The sample holds about 310,000 clones, more than 75% seen once. The source material was peripheral blood. The receptors were gathered from a man aged 45-65 years with active or convalescent COVID-19.

This rearrangement joins TRBV5-1 to TRBJ1-1, with 10 bases matching TRBD1. The germline CDR1 and CDR2 sequences are SGHRS and YFSETQ. The V segment lost 0 bases and the J segment 5 bases; nucleotides outside the gene matches: 10. This CDR3 has 17 amino acids. The DNA of the CDR3 is TGCGCCAGCAGCTTGGGACAGGGGGCCGTTTTGGGGACTGAAGCTTTCTTT. It codes for CASSLGQGAVLGTEAFF. The full variable domain, completed using reference TRBV5-1 and TRBJ1-1, is KAGVTQTPRYLIKTRGQQVTLSCSPISGHRSVSWYQQTPGQGLQFLFEYFSETQRNKGNFPGRFSGRQFSNSRSEMNVSTLELGDSALYLCASSLGQGAVLGTEAFFGQGTRLTVV.

CDR3 sequence reads: CASSQGQGAEGGYTF. The CDR3 coding sequence is TGCGCCAGCAGCCAAGGGCAGGGGGCTGAAGGTGGCTACACCTTC. The rearrangement links TRBV4-1 to TRBJ1-2, with 8 bases aligning to TRBD1. CDR1 and CDR2 (germline): MGHRA, YSYEKL. CDR3 length: 15 residues. Losses at the gene ends were 1 base for V and 7 bases for J; bases not matched to a gene: 8.

This chain uses TRBV4-2 with TRBJ1-2; D is uncertain. The CDR3 is made up of 15 amino acids. Trimming removed 3 bases at V and 1 base at J, with 12 bases between. Germline V gene lookup returns CDR1 LGHNA and CDR2 YNFKEQ. CDR3 region: CASSQEFGVNYGYTF. The CDR3 nucleotides are TGTGCCAGCAGCCAGGAGTTTGGAGTTAACTATGGCTACACCTTC.

The chain is built from TRBV18 and TRBJ2-1, with 13 nucleotides matching TRBD2. Germline loops: CDR1 KGHSH, CDR2 LQKENI. Unmatched junction bases numbered 3, after V lost 3 bases and J lost 4 bases. The CDR3 covers 16 residues. CDR3 nucleotide sequence: TGTGCCAGCTCACCTCCGGGACTAGCGGGATACAATGAGCAGTTCTTC. It is translated as CASSPPGLAGYNEQFF.

This chain uses TRBV7-6 with TRBJ1-3, with a possible D match to TRBD1 (5 bases). This CDR3 is 15 amino acids long. Looked up from germline, CDR1 is SGHVS and CDR2 is FNYEAQ. Trimming stripped 3 bases from V and 0 bases from J, with 9 bases between. CDR3 DNA sequence: TGTGCCAGCAGCTTGGGACTTCCCTCTGGAAACACCATATATTTT. This codes for CASSLGLPSGNTIYF.

V is TRBV6-5 and J is TRBJ2-5, with 8 bases fitting TRBD2. J lost 5 bases, V lost 4 bases, and 12 bases had no gene match. Germline V gives CDR1 MNHEY, CDR2 SVGAGI. CDR3 size: 16 residues. This CDR3 is CASSLLTGGPGETQYF. Here the CDR3 DNA reads TGTGCCAGCAGTTTATTGACGGGGGGGCCTGGGGAGACCCAGTACTTC.

This clone was observed a handful of times. The chain couples TRBV19 to TRBJ1-5; 10 bases agree with TRBD1. Unmatched junction bases numbered 5, after V lost 5 bases and J lost 7 bases. Germline assignment: CDR1 LNHDA and CDR2 SQIVND (reference sequence). This CDR3 has 14 amino acids. CDR3 DNA sequence: TGTGCCAGTAGTGGGACAGGGGAGAGACAGCCCCAGCATTTT. It codes for CASSGTGERQPQHF.

This clone was detected once. This chain links TRBV4-2 with TRBJ2-4; TRBD2 matches 12 bases. The CDR3 contains 16 residues. CDR1 is LGHNA and CDR2 is YNFKEQ in the germline V gene. Unmatched junction bases numbered 5, after V lost 0 bases and J lost 8 bases. As DNA, the CDR3 is TGTGCCAGCAGCCAAGATCAAACTAGCGGGGGGTACATTCAGTACTTC. As protein: CASSQDQTSGGYIQYF.

This chain connects TRBV11-2 to TRBJ1-2, with D possibly being TRBD1 (5 bases). Germline CDR1 and CDR2: SGHAT and FQNNGV. CDR3 length equals 14 residues. The V and J ends lost 2 bases and 4 bases respectively, with 11 bases between them. The CDR3 spells CASSLPSGGYGYTF. In DNA, the CDR3 is TGTGCCAGCAGCTTACCGTCGGGGGGCTATGGCTACACCTTC.

V and J are TRBV28 and TRBJ1-2, with 8 bases that match TRBD1. The CDR3 covers 20 residues. With V trimmed by 6 bases and J by 4 bases, 25 bases remained unmatched. Germline V CDR1 and CDR2: MDHEN, SYDVKM. The CDR3 here is CASSWLLGVRGRGSSYGYTF. The DNA for the CDR3 is TGTGCCAGCAGCTGGCTGCTAGGGGTCAGGGGGCGAGGATCTAGCTATGGCTACACCTTC.

The CDR3: CAWSRQLLVEAFF. Here the CDR3 DNA reads TGTGCCTGGAGCCGACAGCTGTTAGTTGAAGCTTTCTTT. The gene calls are TRBV30 and TRBJ1-1; perhaps TRBD1 as D (5 bases). This CDR3 has 13 residues. The germline CDR1 and CDR2 sequences are GTSNPN and SVGIG (reference sequence). The V gene lost 3 bases and the J gene lost 7 bases, with 15 bases spanning the gap.

The chain employs TRBV19 and TRBJ2-3, with D possibly being TRBD2 (7 bases). CDR1 LNHDA and CDR2 SQIVND come from the germline V gene (reference sequence). V was trimmed by 7 bases and J by 6 bases, leaving 17 bases between them. This CDR3 has 14 amino acids. The chain's CDR3 is CASIRTGGGDTQYF. CDR3 DNA: TGTGCCAGTATAAGAACGGGGGGCGGTGATACGCAGTATTTT.

The chain carries TRBV27 and TRBJ2-2; 12 bases line up with TRBD1. V lost 3 bases to trimming and J lost 6 bases; unmatched junction nucleotides: 8. The length of the CDR3 is 17 residues. CDR1 and CDR2 (germline): MNHEY, SMNVEV (reference sequence). The CDR3 DNA reads TGTGCCAGCAGTTTGAGTTTGGGACAGGGGGCGGCCGGGGAGCTGTTTTTT. Translating it yields CASSLSLGQGAAGELFF.

This clone appeared a single time. The chain recombines TRBV5-4 with TRBJ2-3, with D maybe TRBD1 (5 bases). V was pared by 3 bases and J by 0 bases, with 11 bases between. CDR3 length: 15 amino acids. Per germline, CDR1 SGHNT and CDR2 YYREEE (reference sequence). The chain's CDR3 is CASSSGGASTDTQYF. Written as DNA, the CDR3 is TGTGCCAGCAGCTCGGGTGGGGCTAGCACAGATACGCAGTATTTT.

J is TRBJ1-4 and V is TRBV6-5; D possibly corresponds to TRBD1 (6 bases). V gave up 4 bases and J gave up 5 bases, with 14 bases separating them. This CDR3 has 15 residues. The germline gives CDR1 MNHEY, CDR2 SVGAGI. The CDR3 protein is CASSSTGSQNEKLFF. In nucleotides, the CDR3 is TGTGCCAGCAGTTCCACAGGGTCCCAAAATGAAAAACTGTTTTTT.

The chain links TRBV23-1 to TRBJ2-1, with D tentatively TRBD2 (7 bases). TRBV23-1 is an open reading frame whose function is uncertain. CDR3 size: 17 residues. The germline V and J ends were trimmed by 6 bases and 7 bases, with 25 bases remaining between them. This CDR3 reads CASSPIKRGAKGNEQFF. CDR3 DNA sequence: TGCGCCAGCAGCCCCATTAAACGGGGGGCCAAGGGAAATGAGCAGTTCTTC.

V usage is TRBV6-2 or TRBV6-3 and J usage is TRBJ2-5; 7 bases align to TRBD1. Per the germline V gene, CDR1 is MNHEY and CDR2 is SVGEGT. Trimming cost V 4 bases and J 5 bases; bases outside gene matches: 10. There are 15 residues in the CDR3. CDR3 DNA: TGTGCCAGCAGTTCTCTCCGGGACAGAGGGGAGACCCAGTACTTC. Residues: CASSSLRDRGETQYF.

The chain couples TRBV30 to TRBJ1-2, with no clear D. Per germline, CDR1 GTSNPN and CDR2 SVGIG (reference sequence). The germline V and J ends were trimmed by 3 bases and 3 bases, with 5 bases remaining between them. The CDR3 covers 11 residues. The CDR3 reads CAWSLHYGYTF. The CDR3 DNA follows: TGTGCCTGGAGCCTTCACTATGGCTACACCTTC.

The chain recombines TRBV30 with TRBJ1-5; 10 bases fit TRBD1. Germline loops: CDR1 GTSNPN, CDR2 SVGIG (reference sequence). J gave up 6 bases and V 3 bases, and 8 bases lay outside the gene matches. CDR3 length equals 15 residues. The CDR3, as DNA: TGTGCCTGGAGCTCGACAGGGGGCGAGGTTCAGCCCCAGCATTTT. Protein: CAWSSTGGEVQPQHF.

This clone is a singleton in its sample. The genes are TRBV6-5 and TRBJ1-1; D may be TRBD1 (5 bases). The V gene's germline CDR1 is MNHEY and CDR2 SVGAGI. This CDR3 has 16 residues. The germline V and J ends were trimmed by 2 bases and 1 base, with 14 bases remaining between them. CDR3 residues: CASSYAGDGRNTEAFF. CDR3 DNA sequence: TGTGCCAGCAGTTACGCGGGGGACGGTAGGAACACTGAAGCTTTCTTT.

The genes are TRBV5-4 and TRBJ1-1, with D tentatively TRBD1 (6 bases). Germline V gives CDR1 SGHNT, CDR2 YYREEE (reference sequence). This CDR3 has 16 amino acids. Trimming pared 0 bases from V and 0 bases from J, leaving 12 bases between. The CDR3 region is CASSLGQGTLNTEAFF. DNA of the CDR3: TGTGCCAGCAGCTTGGGGCAGGGGACCCTGAACACTGAAGCTTTCTTT.

To note about this clone: At one end the junction does not follow the germline gene, possibly because of a read error. This chain connects TRBV12-3 or TRBV12-4 to TRBJ1-2; D call uncertain. The CDR3 is 12 amino acids. As DNA, the CDR3 is TGTGCCAGCAGGCGAGGAAACTCTGGCTACACCTTC. Translating gives CASRRGNSGYTF.

V gene TRBV5-6 combines with J gene TRBJ1-3, with D unclear. This CDR3 is 15 amino acids long. Trimming took 4 bases from V and 0 from J, leaving 11 bases between them. The germline gives CDR1 SGHDT, CDR2 YYEEEE. The CDR3 loop reads CASSRRPGSGNTIYF. The CDR3, as DNA: TGTGCCAGCAGCCGGAGACCGGGCTCTGGAAACACCATATATTTT.

This clone was counted a single time. The chain joins TRBV9 to TRBJ2-2; tentative D call: TRBD2 (5 bases). This CDR3 is built from 16 residues. V was clipped by 0 bases and J by 3 bases, with 12 bases between them. CDR1 is SGDLS, CDR2 YYNGEE, per germline. The CDR3 here is CASSVEVGVDTGELFF. CDR3 in DNA: TGTGCCAGCAGCGTAGAAGTGGGAGTAGACACCGGGGAGCTGTTTTTT.

The rearrangement joins TRBV3-1 (or the pseudogene TRBV3-2) to TRBJ1-5, with a weak D call TRBD1 (5 bases). The CDR3 extends over 15 amino acids. In germline, CDR1 is LGHDT, CDR2 YNNKEL (reference sequence). Trimming shortened V by 1 base and J by 7 bases, and 14 bases separated the two germline ends. The CDR3 DNA sequence: TGTGCCAGCAGCCAAGCCCAGGGTACCCGACAGCCCCAGCATTTT. Protein product: CASSQAQGTRQPQHF.